Below, 6 T cell receptor beta chains from the same sample are listed, as sequenced in a study of cytomegalovirus exposure and HLA in healthy donors. The protocol was immunoSEQ multiplex PCR, while the TCRdb copy is restricted to in-frame clones and leaves out a portion. The table lists 80,000 to 90,000 clones, 96% of them singletons. What was sequenced was PBMCs. The source is a man aged 18 to 29 in good health and CMV-seronegative.

V and J are TRBV10-3 and TRBJ1-4; possibly TRBD1 for D (6 bases). This CDR3 spans 13 amino acids. The ends were cut back, 4 bases at V and 8 bases at J, with 11 bases in the middle. Germline values: CDR1 ENHRY, CDR2 SYGVKD. The CDR3 DNA sequence: TGTGCCATCAGTGCGGACAGTAGCGAAAAACTGTTTTTT. Its translation: CAISADSSEKLFF.

The gene calls are TRBV7-9 and TRBJ2-5, with D maybe TRBD1 (6 bases). The CDR3 consists of 15 residues. Trimming removed 3 bases from V and 1 base from J, with 12 bases in between. Germline lookup yields CDR1 SEHNR and CDR2 FQNEAQ (reference sequence). CDR3 loop: CASSFGTPLQETQYF. The CDR3 DNA is TGTGCCAGCAGCTTTGGGACACCACTCCAAGAGACCCAGTACTTC.

The rearrangement links TRBV5-6 to TRBJ2-3, with TRBD2 identical over 15 bases. Germline V gives CDR1 SGHDT, CDR2 YYEEEE. There are 16 residues in the CDR3. After removal of 4 bases from V and 7 bases from J, the junction contained 7 bases not matched to a gene. The CDR3 here is CASSDGTSGRIYTQYF. DNA of the CDR3: TGTGCCAGCAGCGACGGGACTAGCGGGAGGATCTATACGCAGTATTTT.

This chain uses TRBV5-6 with TRBJ1-5, with a weak D call TRBD1 (6 bases). CDR3 length: 17 residues. With 4 bases removed from V and 7 bases from J, the gap between germline ends came to 24 bases. CDR1 and CDR2 (germline): SGHDT, YYEEEE. The DNA of the CDR3 is TGTGCCAGCAGCAAACGACCCAAAGACAGGTCCCACCAGCCCCAGCATTTT. It specifies CASSKRPKDRSHQPQHF.

The gene calls are TRBV4-3 and TRBJ2-5, with D tentatively TRBD1 (7 bases). Looked up from germline, CDR1 is LGHNA and CDR2 is YSLEER. Trimming took 3 bases from V and 4 from J, leaving 21 bases between them. CDR3 size: 17 residues. The CDR3 nucleotides are TGCGCCAGCAGCCAGGGCCTGAGACAGGGTAGCGGAGAGACCCAGTACTTC. Residues: CASSQGLRQGSGETQYF.

V and J are TRBV5-4 and TRBJ2-3; 10 positions match TRBD2. Germline-derived CDR1 and CDR2 are SGHNT and YYREEE (reference sequence). J gave up 2 bases and V 4 bases, and 10 bases lay outside the gene matches. CDR3 size: 17 residues. The CDR3 nucleotides read TGTGCCAGCAGCCCGAATCGACTAGCGGGTTTCACAGATACGCAGTATTTT. Encoded protein: CASSPNRLAGFTDTQYF.